These 22 T cell receptor beta chains were all obtained from the same sample, sequenced in a study of T-cell memory formation after mild COVID-19. One entry per CDR3 protein, called by TCRdb with MiXCR from the 5' RACE reads. The sample yields about 270,000 distinct CDR3 sequences, around 17% seen once. Input material: PBMCs or a T cell subset sorted from them (not recorded which). The source of these receptors is a man younger than 35 who had mild COVID-19 (a few samples of this study predate the infection). Cell type and time point are not known.

This clonotype appeared a few times. The chain is built from TRBV4-1 and TRBJ2-1, with a weak D call TRBD2 (5 bases). The CDR3 consists of 16 residues. V gave up 1 base and J gave up 0 bases, with 10 bases separating them. The germline V gene encodes CDR1 MGHRA and CDR2 YSYEKL. CDR3 amino acids: CASSQVSGHSYNEQFF. DNA for the CDR3: TGCGCCAGCAGCCAAGTGAGCGGCCACTCCTACAATGAGCAGTTCTTC.

V is TRBV9 and J is TRBJ2-1, with D maybe TRBD1 (5 bases). The CDR3 runs 13 residues. With 4 bases removed from V and 4 bases from J, the gap between germline ends came to 9 bases. In germline, CDR1 is SGDLS, CDR2 YYNGEE. In DNA, the CDR3 is TGTGCCAGCAGCTCCCAGGGATACAATGAGCAGTTCTTC. Translated, it gives CASSSQGYNEQFF.

This sequence joins TRBV18 and TRBJ1-5, with D perhaps TRBD1 (5 bases). The CDR3 loop spans 16 amino acids. Between the trimmed V and J ends, which lost 1 base and 5 bases, there was a span of 15 bases. Germline CDR1 reads KGHSH; CDR2 reads LQKENI. CDR3 protein: CASSPQRQGGHQPQHF. CDR3 sequence (DNA): TGTGCCAGCTCACCACAAAGGCAGGGTGGCCATCAGCCCCAGCATTTT.

This clonotype came up a few times. The V call is TRBV6-5, the J call TRBJ1-2, with a tentative D call TRBD1 (5 bases). Trimming removed 5 bases from V and 8 bases from J, with 21 bases in between. CDR1 is MNHEY and CDR2 is SVGAGI in the germline V gene. CDR3 length: 15 amino acids. The CDR3 sequence is CASSARTRAVTGYTF. CDR3 coding DNA: TGTGCCAGCAGTGCGCGGACACGCGCGGTGACGGGCTACACCTTC.

The chain employs TRBV12-3 or TRBV12-4 and TRBJ1-2; D gene uncertain. This CDR3 region has 12 residues. V gave up 6 bases and J gave up 4 bases, with 9 bases separating them. The CDR3 coding sequence is TGTGCCAGCAGGGAGGACGGCTATGGCTACACCTTC. Translating it yields CASREDGYGYTF.

V gene TRBV6-2 or TRBV6-3 combines with J gene TRBJ2-7; perhaps TRBD2 as D (6 bases). The germline V gene has CDR1 MNHEY and CDR2 SVGEGT. CDR3 length: 13 residues. The V end lost 4 bases, the J end lost 7 bases, and 14 bases lay between the germline ends. CDR3: CASSSTGVWEQYV. The CDR3 bases are TGTGCCAGCAGTTCCACGGGAGTATGGGAGCAGTACGTC.

V usage is TRBV11-2 and J usage is TRBJ2-7; D is possibly TRBD1 or TRBD2 (5 bases each). Looked up from germline, CDR1 is SGHAT and CDR2 is FQNNGV. V was clipped by 5 bases and J by 6 bases, with 17 bases between them. The CDR3 has 14 residues. CDR3 residues: CASSPPRERGEQYV. The CDR3 DNA is TGTGCCAGCAGCCCCCCCAGGGAGCGTGGCGAGCAGTACGTC.

The V gene is TRBV7-2, the J gene TRBJ2-2, with TRBD2 as a possible D gene (6 bases). CDR1 and CDR2 from the germline V gene are SGHTA and FQGNSA. The CDR3 consists of 15 residues. V lost 6 bases and J 2 bases, leaving 13 bases between the germline ends. Here the CDR3 reads CASRSQRANTGELFF. In nucleotides, the CDR3 is TGTGCCAGCAGATCCCAGCGGGCAAACACCGGGGAGCTGTTTTTT.

The sample holds a few counts of this clonotype. This rearrangement joins TRBV27 to TRBJ2-7; 7 nucleotides line up with TRBD1. Germline CDR1 and CDR2: MNHEY and SMNVEV (reference sequence). V lost 0 bases, J lost 2 bases, and 4 bases stayed unmatched. The length of the CDR3 is 15 residues. CDR3 sequence reads: CASSLSFDRAYEQYF. CDR3 DNA: TGTGCCAGCAGTTTATCTTTCGACAGGGCCTACGAGCAGTACTTC.

The V and J genes are TRBV18 and TRBJ1-3; no reliable D call. This CDR3 has 15 residues. The germline gives CDR1 KGHSH, CDR2 LQKENI. Trimming left V 3 bases short and J 0 bases short, with 9 bases between. In nucleotides, the CDR3 is TGTGCCAGCTCACCCGCCTCCGCCTCTGGAAACACCATATATTTT. It codes for CASSPASASGNTIYF.

J is TRBJ2-7 and V is TRBV5-5; 11 bases are shared with TRBD1. The trim removed 0 bases at V and 3 bases at J, leaving 5 bases unmatched. This CDR3 has 16 amino acids. Germline V gene lookup returns CDR1 SGHKS and CDR2 YYEKEE (reference sequence). This CDR3 reads CASSLDAGTGGYEQYF. The CDR3 bases are TGTGCCAGCAGCTTGGATGCCGGGACAGGGGGCTACGAGCAGTACTTC.

This clonotype appeared a few times. CDR3 DNA: TGCGCCAGCAGCCAAGATGGGCGAGGGAAAGAGACCCAGTACTTC. This gives the protein CASSQDGRGKETQYF. This chain uses TRBV4-3 with TRBJ2-5, with TRBD2 as a possible D gene (5 bases). Germline V gene lookup returns CDR1 LGHNA and CDR2 YSLEER. CDR3 length: 15 residues. V was pared by 0 bases and J by 3 bases, with 11 bases between.

The chain couples TRBV2 to TRBJ2-3; D possibly uses TRBD1 or TRBD2 (5 bases each). The V end was cut by 2 bases, the J end by 1 base, with 13 bases between. Per germline, CDR1 SNHLY and CDR2 FYNNEI. This CDR3 has 16 amino acids. CDR3 in amino acids: CASSEYPGTGTDTQYF. The CDR3 DNA reads as TGTGCCAGCAGTGAATATCCGGGGACGGGCACAGATACGCAGTATTTT.

The chain links TRBV21-1 to TRBJ2-3; no check of the table's D call, TRBD1, against the DNA was made. TRBV21-1 is labeled a pseudogene. There are 15 residues in the CDR3. Written as DNA, the CDR3 is TGTGCCAGCAGCAAATCCGGGGCACACACAGATACGCAGTATTTT. Its translation: CASSKSGAHTDTQYF.

V gene TRBV20-1 combines with J gene TRBJ2-3, with D possibly being TRBD1 (5 bases). The CDR3 loop spans 11 amino acids. V was cut by 3 bases and J by 4 bases, with 5 bases left in between. Germline V gene sequence: CDR1 DFQATT, CDR2 SNEGSKA (reference sequence). This chain's CDR3 is CSARTADTQYF. The CDR3, as DNA: TGCAGTGCTAGGACAGCAGATACGCAGTATTTT.

This clonotype showed up many times. The V call is TRBV11-2, the J call TRBJ2-7; D call uncertain. V was trimmed by 1 base and J by 5 bases, leaving 6 bases between them. This CDR3 comprises 12 residues. Germline-derived CDR1 and CDR2 are SGHAT and FQNNGV. In DNA, the CDR3 is TGTGCCAGCAGCTTAGTCGGCCACGAGCAGTACTTC. As protein: CASSLVGHEQYF.

This clonotype occurred a few times. V gene TRBV27 combines with J gene TRBJ2-7; D is ambiguous. V was trimmed by 3 bases and J by 3 bases, leaving 9 bases between them. Germline CDR1 is MNHEY and CDR2 is SMNVEV (reference sequence). There are 13 residues in the CDR3. This chain's CDR3 is CASSFGRNYEQYV. For the CDR3, the DNA is TGTGCCAGCAGTTTCGGACGGAACTACGAGCAGTACGTC.

This clonotype was found many times. This rearrangement joins TRBV19 to TRBJ2-1; a possible D gene is TRBD1 (5 bases). Germline CDR1 and CDR2: LNHDA and SQIVND (reference sequence). The CDR3 runs 12 residues. V lost 4 bases to trimming and J lost 15 bases, with 16 bases between them. The chain's CDR3 is CASSNPLGAPFF. The CDR3 coding sequence is TGTGCCAGTAGTAATCCTCTAGGGGCTCCGTTCTTC.

The rearrangement joins TRBV10-3 to TRBJ2-1; possibly TRBD2 for D (6 bases). Germline V gene sequence: CDR1 ENHRY, CDR2 SYGVKD. The ends were cut back, 0 bases at V and 6 bases at J, with 12 bases in the middle. This CDR3 has 15 residues. This CDR3 reads CAISESIRTTNEQFF. The CDR3 DNA follows: TGTGCCATCAGTGAGTCAATAAGGACTACCAATGAGCAGTTCTTC.

The chain carries TRBV6-4 and TRBJ2-1; D remains unclear. Deletions cut 4 bases from V and 0 bases from J, with 7 bases between. Germline values: CDR1 MRHNA, CDR2 SNTAGT. This CDR3 spans 14 amino acids. The CDR3 loop is CASSARSSYNEQFF. In nucleotides, the CDR3 is TGTGCCAGCAGTGCGAGGAGCTCCTACAATGAGCAGTTCTTC.

This rearrangement joins TRBV7-9 to TRBJ1-2; no clear D gene. Trimming removed 5 bases at V and 5 bases at J, with 18 bases between. This CDR3 comprises 15 residues. CDR1 SEHNR and CDR2 FQNEAQ come from the germline V gene (reference sequence). CDR3 amino acids: CASSPTTRLGYGYTF. CDR3 DNA: TGTGCCAGCAGCCCAACGACCCGGTTAGGGTATGGCTACACCTTC.

The V gene is TRBV7-6, the J gene TRBJ1-6; 7 bases fit TRBD1. J gave up 10 bases and V 1 base, and 4 bases lay outside the gene matches. Germline V gives CDR1 SGHVS, CDR2 FNYEAQ. The CDR3 sequence is 14 residues long. CDR3 sequence: CASSLETGRSPLHF. Here the CDR3 DNA reads TGTGCCAGCAGCTTAGAGACAGGGCGGTCACCCCTCCACTTT.